These 9 T cell receptor beta chains were all obtained from the same sample, sequenced in a study of CD8 T cells in ankylosing spondylitis. MiXCR, applied by TCRdb to the 5' RACE reads, yields one record per CDR3 protein. The table records 130,000 or so distinct CDR3 sequences, 15% to 20% of them present only once. These TCRs' antigens remain unknown. General study findings and limits: Characteristic of ankylosing spondylitis blood, it appeared, was a TCR beta motif comprising 7 to 9 highly homologous variants.

Sequencing was carried out using blood, either unsorted or a sorted T cell fraction (not recorded which). Receptors were obtained from a male donor with ankylosing spondylitis.

This clonotype showed up just a few times. The CDR3 DNA sequence: TGTGCCAGCAGTTTATCGATAAAGGAGACCCAGTACTTC. This gives the protein CASSLSIKETQYF. V and J are TRBV27 and TRBJ2-5; no firm D call. Germline V gene data show CDR1 as MNHEY and CDR2 as SMNVEV (reference sequence). This CDR3 contains 13 residues. V lost 0 bases to trimming and J lost 5 bases, with 7 bases between them.

This clonotype was seen more than once but under ten times. This chain links TRBV12-3 or TRBV12-4 with TRBJ2-1; weak D call: TRBD2 (5 bases). V was trimmed by 5 bases and J by 3 bases, leaving 14 bases between them. The length of the CDR3 is 15 residues. CDR3 DNA: TGTGCCAGCAGTACAATCGGGATCCACTACAATGAGCAGTTCTTC. Its protein product is CASSTIGIHYNEQFF.

This chain uses TRBV20-1 with TRBJ2-7; 9 nucleotides match TRBD1. Per the germline V gene, CDR1 is DFQATT and CDR2 is SNEGSKA (reference sequence). V shed 2 bases, J shed 3 bases, and the junction held 14 bases outside the gene matches. The CDR3 is 17 amino acids. The CDR3 is CSARSRIPGQGNYEQYF. DNA for the CDR3: TGCAGTGCTAGAAGTCGAATCCCGGGACAGGGCAACTACGAGCAGTACTTC.

With regard to this clonotype: The junction departs from germline at one end; a sequencing error may be responsible. This chain uses TRBV27 with TRBJ2-3; 11 nucleotides line up with TRBD2. The germline gives CDR1 MNHEY, CDR2 SMNVEV (reference sequence). The CDR3 sequence is 14 residues long. CDR3 nucleotides: TGTGCCAGCATAGGACAGCCTACTAGCGGGAGACTTTTTTTT. Protein product: CASIGQPTSGRLFF.

This chain uses TRBV12-3 or TRBV12-4 with TRBJ2-6, with a weak D call TRBD1 (6 bases). The CDR3 sequence is 15 residues long. The germline V and J ends were trimmed by 7 bases and 3 bases, with 13 bases remaining between them. As DNA, the CDR3 is TGTGCCAGCACCCTAGGGGGTTTTGGGGCCAACGTCCTGACTTTC. Protein sequence: CASTLGGFGANVLTF.

This clonotype was counted between two and nine times. The J gene is TRBJ2-1, the V gene TRBV9; D is unresolved. The V end was cut by 0 bases, the J end by 8 bases, with 12 bases between. The CDR3 consists of 14 residues. CDR1 SGDLS and CDR2 YYNGEE come from the germline V gene. CDR3 sequence (DNA): TGTGCCAGCAGCGTAGACGGGCTGTGGGATGAGCAGTTCTTC. It specifies CASSVDGLWDEQFF.

This clonotype has only a few counts. The chain joins TRBV10-2 to TRBJ2-7; 10 bases agree with TRBD2. The length of the CDR3 is 17 residues. V was clipped by 3 bases and J by 3 bases; unmatched bases: 11. Germline V lookup: CDR1 WSHSY, CDR2 SAAADI. This CDR3 reads CASSDLAGGLVLYEQYF. The CDR3 region has the DNA TGCGCCAGCAGTGATTTAGCGGGGGGACTGGTTCTCTACGAGCAGTACTTC.

The V gene is TRBV29-1, the J gene TRBJ2-1; D may be TRBD2 (6 bases). The germline CDR1 and CDR2 sequences are SQVTM and ANQGSEA. CDR3 length: 13 amino acids. The V gene lost 2 bases and the J gene lost 9 bases, with 14 bases spanning the gap. CDR3 protein: CSVERRDRVEQFF. In DNA, the CDR3 is TGCAGCGTTGAAAGGCGGGATAGGGTTGAGCAGTTCTTC.

This clonotype turned up a few times. The chain's CDR3 is CAIIGGITEAFF. The DNA of the CDR3 is TGTGCCATAATAGGGGGGATCACTGAAGCTTTCTTT. The chain uses TRBV2 and TRBJ1-1, with D perhaps TRBD1 (6 bases). Germline V gives CDR1 SNHLY, CDR2 FYNNEI. V lost 10 bases and J 4 bases, leaving 13 bases between the germline ends. The CDR3 spans 12 residues. Drawing the rest from reference TRBV2 and TRBJ1-1, the complete variable domain is EPEVTQTPSHQVTQMGQEVILRCVPISNHLYFYWYRQILGQKVEFLVSFYNNEISEKSEIFDDQFSVERPDGSNFTLKIRSTKLEDSAMYFCAIIGGITEAFFGQGTRLTVV.